This record covers a single T cell receptor beta chain. The data belong to a study of blood T cell repertoires in COVID-19. CDR3 length equals 12 residues. V lost 5 bases, J lost 8 bases, and 12 bases lay in between. CDR1 and CDR2 (germline): MNHNY, SVGAGI (reference sequence). The data were produced by immunoSEQ multiplex PCR, yet TCRdb's version contains in-frame clones alone and is incomplete. The sample holds hundreds of thousands of clones, 80% to 90% seen once. The rearrangement joins TRBV6-6 to TRBJ1-1, with TRBD1 as a possible D gene (6 bases). Sample: peripheral blood. The receptor's source is a woman aged 70-85 years with acute or convalescent COVID-19. The DNA for the CDR3 is TGTGCCAGCAGTGGTGGACAGCGCGAAGCTTTCTTT. Its translation: CASSGGQREAFF.